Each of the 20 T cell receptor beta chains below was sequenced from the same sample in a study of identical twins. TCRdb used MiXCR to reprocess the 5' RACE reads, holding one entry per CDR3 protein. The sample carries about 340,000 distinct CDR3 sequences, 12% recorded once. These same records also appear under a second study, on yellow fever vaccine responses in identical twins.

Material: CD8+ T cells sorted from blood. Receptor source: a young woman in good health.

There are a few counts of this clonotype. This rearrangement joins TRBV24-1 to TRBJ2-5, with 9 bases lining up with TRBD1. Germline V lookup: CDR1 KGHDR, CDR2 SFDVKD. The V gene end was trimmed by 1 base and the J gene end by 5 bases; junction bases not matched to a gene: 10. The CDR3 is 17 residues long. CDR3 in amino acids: CATSDFVGQGVGETQYF. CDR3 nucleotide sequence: TGTGCCACCAGTGATTTTGTGGGACAGGGCGTCGGGGAGACCCAGTACTTC.

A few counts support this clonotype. CDR3 in DNA: TGTGCCAGCAGCCTCCCGGACGGTATTGGAACAGATACGCAGTATTTT. Residues: CASSLPDGIGTDTQYF. This chain joins TRBV11-2 and TRBJ2-3, with D uncertain. Germline V lookup: CDR1 SGHAT, CDR2 FQNNGV. The CDR3 spans 16 residues. V lost 5 bases to trimming and J lost 3 bases, with 18 bases between them.

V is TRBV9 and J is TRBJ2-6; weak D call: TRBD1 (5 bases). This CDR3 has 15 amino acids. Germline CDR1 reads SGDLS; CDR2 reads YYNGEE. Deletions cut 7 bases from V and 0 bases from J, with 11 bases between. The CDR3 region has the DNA TGTGCCAGCGGACATACTCTCTCTGGGGCCAACGTCCTGACTTTC. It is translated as CASGHTLSGANVLTF.

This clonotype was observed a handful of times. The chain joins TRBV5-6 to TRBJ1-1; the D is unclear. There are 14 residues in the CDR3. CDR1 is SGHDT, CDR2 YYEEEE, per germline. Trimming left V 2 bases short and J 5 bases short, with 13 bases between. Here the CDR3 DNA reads TGTGCCAGCAGCTTCGGGTGGGGTGGGACTGAAGCTTTCTTT. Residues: CASSFGWGGTEAFF.

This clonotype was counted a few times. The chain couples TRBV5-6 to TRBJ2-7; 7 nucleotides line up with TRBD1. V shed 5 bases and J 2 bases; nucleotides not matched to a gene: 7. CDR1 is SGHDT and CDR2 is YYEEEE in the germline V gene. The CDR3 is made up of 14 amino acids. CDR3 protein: CASRPTGDTYEQYV. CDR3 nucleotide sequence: TGTGCCAGCAGACCAACAGGGGACACCTACGAGCAGTACGTC.

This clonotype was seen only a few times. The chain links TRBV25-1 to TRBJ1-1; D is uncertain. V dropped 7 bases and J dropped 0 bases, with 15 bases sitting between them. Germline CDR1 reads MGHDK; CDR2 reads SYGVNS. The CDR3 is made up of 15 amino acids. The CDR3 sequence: CASTQTGFMNTEAFF. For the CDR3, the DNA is TGTGCCAGCACCCAAACGGGGTTTATGAACACTGAAGCTTTCTTT. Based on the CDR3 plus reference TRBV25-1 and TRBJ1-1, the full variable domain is EADIYQTPRYLVIGTGKKITLECSQTMGHDKMYWYQQDPGMELHLIHYSYGVNSTEKGDLSSESTVSRIRTEHFPLTLESARPSHTSQYLCASTQTGFMNTEAFFGQGTRLTVV.

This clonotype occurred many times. The CDR3 loop is CASSPTGDETQYF. Written as DNA, the CDR3 is TGTGCCAGCAGCCCGACAGGGGACGAGACCCAGTACTTC. The J gene is TRBJ2-5, the V gene TRBV12-3 or TRBV12-4; 8 positions match TRBD1. After removal of 6 bases from V and 5 bases from J, the junction contained 5 bases not matched to a gene. The CDR3 spans 13 residues.

In nucleotides, the CDR3 is TGTGCCAGCAGTTACGGGGACGGGGCCGGCACAGATACGCAGTATTTT. Protein sequence: CASSYGDGAGTDTQYF. The J gene is TRBJ2-3, the V gene TRBV6-2 or TRBV6-3; D is perhaps TRBD1 or TRBD2 (5 bases each). CDR3 length: 16 residues. V was pared by 2 bases and J by 1 base, with 13 bases between. The germline V gene encodes CDR1 MNHEY and CDR2 SVGEGT.

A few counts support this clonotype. The CDR3 DNA reads TGTGCCAGCAGCTTAGACAGCCCGGACAGGCCGGGCGGGGTCTCCTACAATGAGCAGTTCTTC. As protein: CASSLDSPDRPGGVSYNEQFF. The chain links TRBV11-2 to TRBJ2-1; tentatively, D is TRBD1 (7 bases). V lost 0 bases, J lost 0 bases, and 24 bases lay in between. The germline gives CDR1 SGHAT, CDR2 FQNNGV. CDR3 size: 21 residues.

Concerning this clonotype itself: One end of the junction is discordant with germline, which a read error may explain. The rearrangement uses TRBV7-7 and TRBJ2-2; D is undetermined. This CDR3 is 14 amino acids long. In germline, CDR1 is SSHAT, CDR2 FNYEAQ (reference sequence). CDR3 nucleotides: TGTGCCAGCAAGACTTTGGCGAACACTGGGGAGCTGTTTTTT. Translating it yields CASKTLANTGELFF.

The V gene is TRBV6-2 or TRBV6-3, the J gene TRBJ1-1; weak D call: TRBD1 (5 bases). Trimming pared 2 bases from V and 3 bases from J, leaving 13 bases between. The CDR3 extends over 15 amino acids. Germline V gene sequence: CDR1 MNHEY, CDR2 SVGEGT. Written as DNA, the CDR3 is TGTGCCAGCAGTTACGTTTCAGGGATTTACACTGAAGCTTTCTTT. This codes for CASSYVSGIYTEAFF.

The CDR3 here is CASSLGDRQTDTQYF. In nucleotides, the CDR3 is TGTGCCAGCAGCTTAGGTGACAGGCAGACAGATACGCAGTATTTT. V usage is TRBV7-6 and J usage is TRBJ2-3; D possibly corresponds to TRBD1 (6 bases). With 1 base removed from V and 3 bases from J, the gap between germline ends came to 11 bases. The germline V gene has CDR1 SGHVS and CDR2 FNYEAQ. The CDR3 runs to 15 residues.

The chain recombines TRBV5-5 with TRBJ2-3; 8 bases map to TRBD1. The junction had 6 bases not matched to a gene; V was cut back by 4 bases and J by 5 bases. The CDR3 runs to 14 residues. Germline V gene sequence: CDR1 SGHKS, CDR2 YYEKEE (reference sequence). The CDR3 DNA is TGTGCCAGCAGCAACCGACAGGGGAGAGATACGCAGTATTTT. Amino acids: CASSNRQGRDTQYF.

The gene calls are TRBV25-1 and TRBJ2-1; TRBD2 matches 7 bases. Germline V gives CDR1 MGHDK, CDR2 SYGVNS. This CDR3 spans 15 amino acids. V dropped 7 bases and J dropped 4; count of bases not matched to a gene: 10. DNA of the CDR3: TGTGCCAGCAAGTTAGGAGCGGGACCGTACAATGAGCAGTTCTTC. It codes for CASKLGAGPYNEQFF.

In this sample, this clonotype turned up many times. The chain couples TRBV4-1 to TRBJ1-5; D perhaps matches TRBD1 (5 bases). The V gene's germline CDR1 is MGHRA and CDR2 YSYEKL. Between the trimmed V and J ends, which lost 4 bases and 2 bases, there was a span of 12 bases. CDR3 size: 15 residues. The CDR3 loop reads CASSLGTGGNQPQHF. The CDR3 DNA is TGCGCCAGCAGCCTCGGGACGGGAGGCAATCAGCCCCAGCATTTT.

Here the CDR3 reads CASSQLQGARDGYTF. The CDR3 nucleotides read TGTGCCAGCAGCCAGTTACAGGGAGCCCGAGATGGCTACACCTTC. V usage is TRBV3-1 and J usage is TRBJ1-2; TRBD1 is a possible D gene (6 bases). The CDR3 runs 15 residues. Germline V gives CDR1 LGHDT, CDR2 YNNKEL (reference sequence). V lost 3 bases and J lost 6, with 17 bases in between. Full variable domain (remainder filled in from reference TRBV3-1 and TRBJ1-2): DTAVSQTPKYLVTQMGNDKSIKCEQNLGHDTMYWYKQDSKKFLKIMFSYNNKELIINETVPNRFSPKSPDKAHLNLHINSLELGDSAVYFCASSQLQGARDGYTFGSGTRLTVV.

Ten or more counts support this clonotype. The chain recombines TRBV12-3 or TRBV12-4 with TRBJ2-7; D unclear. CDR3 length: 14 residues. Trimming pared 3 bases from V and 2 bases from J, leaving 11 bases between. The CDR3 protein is CASSFSPATYEQYF. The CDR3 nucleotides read TGTGCCAGCAGTTTTTCCCCAGCGACCTACGAGCAGTACTTC.

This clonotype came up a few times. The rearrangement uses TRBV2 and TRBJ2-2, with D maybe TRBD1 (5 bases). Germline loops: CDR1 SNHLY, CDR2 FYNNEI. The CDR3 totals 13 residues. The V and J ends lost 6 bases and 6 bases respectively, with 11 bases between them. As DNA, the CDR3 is TGTGCCAGCAGCGTCAGGGATGCCGGGGAGCTGTTTTTT. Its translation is CASSVRDAGELFF. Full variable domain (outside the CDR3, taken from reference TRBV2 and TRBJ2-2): EPEVTQTPSHQVTQMGQEVILRCVPISNHLYFYWYRQILGQKVEFLVSFYNNEISEKSEIFDDQFSVERPDGSNFTLKIRSTKLEDSAMYFCASSVRDAGELFFGEGSRLTVL.

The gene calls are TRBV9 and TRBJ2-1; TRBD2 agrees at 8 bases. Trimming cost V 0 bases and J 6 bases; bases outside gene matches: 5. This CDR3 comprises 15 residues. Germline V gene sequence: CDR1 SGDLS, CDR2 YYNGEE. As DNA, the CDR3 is TGTGCCAGCAGCGTAGCGGGAGGGCGAAGCAATGAGCAGTTCTTC. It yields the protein CASSVAGGRSNEQFF.

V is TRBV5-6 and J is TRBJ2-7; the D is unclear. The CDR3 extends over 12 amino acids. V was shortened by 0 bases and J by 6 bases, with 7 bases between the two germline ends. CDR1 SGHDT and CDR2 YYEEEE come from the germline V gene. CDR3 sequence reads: CASSLGIGEQYV. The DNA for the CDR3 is TGTGCCAGCAGCTTGGGGATTGGCGAGCAGTACGTC.